This T cell receptor (beta chain) was captured in a study of T cell changes during pregnancy in multiple sclerosis. Repertoires were generated with immunoSEQ multiplex PCR, while TCRdb's copy carries only in-frame clones and drops some. The sample holds approximately 100,000 clones, more than 80% seen once. Germline V lookup: CDR1 SGHAT, CDR2 FQNNGV. This CDR3 is 14 amino acids long. Between the trimmed V and J ends, which lost 5 bases and 0 bases, there was a span of 11 bases. The receptor was isolated from a female donor with multiple sclerosis, enrolled in a pregnancy study. This sample comprised peripheral blood, obtained before pregnancy. The J gene is TRBJ2-7, the V gene TRBV11-2; no reliable D call. The CDR3 DNA reads as TGTGCCAGCAGCGAGTTCCGGAGCTCCTACGAGCAGTACTTC. Its protein product is CASSEFRSSYEQYF. Full variable domain (missing parts from reference TRBV11-2 and TRBJ2-7): EAGVAQSPRYKIIEKRQSVAFWCNPISGHATLYWYQQILGQGPKLLIQFQNNGVVDDSQLPKDRFSAERLKGVDSTLKIQPAKLEDSAVYLCASSEFRSSYEQYFGPGTRLTVT.